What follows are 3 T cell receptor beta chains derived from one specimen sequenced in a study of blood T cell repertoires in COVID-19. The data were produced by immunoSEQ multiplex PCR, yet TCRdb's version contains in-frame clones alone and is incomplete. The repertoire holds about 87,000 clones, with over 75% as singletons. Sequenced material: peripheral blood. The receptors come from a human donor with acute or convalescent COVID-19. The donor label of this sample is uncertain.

The CDR3 here is CASSATGQPQHF. The DNA for the CDR3 is TGTGCCAGCAGTGCCACTGGTCAGCCCCAGCATTTT. The gene calls are TRBV2 and TRBJ1-5; D is unresolved. The length of the CDR3 is 12 residues. Trimming shortened V by 4 bases and J by 6 bases, and 7 bases separated the two germline ends. CDR1 SNHLY and CDR2 FYNNEI come from the germline V gene.

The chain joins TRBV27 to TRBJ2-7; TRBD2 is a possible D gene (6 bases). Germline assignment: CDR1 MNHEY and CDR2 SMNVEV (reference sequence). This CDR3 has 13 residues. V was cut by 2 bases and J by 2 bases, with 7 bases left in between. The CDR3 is CASSLRGAYEQYF. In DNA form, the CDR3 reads TGTGCCAGCAGTTTACGCGGGGCCTACGAGCAGTACTTC.

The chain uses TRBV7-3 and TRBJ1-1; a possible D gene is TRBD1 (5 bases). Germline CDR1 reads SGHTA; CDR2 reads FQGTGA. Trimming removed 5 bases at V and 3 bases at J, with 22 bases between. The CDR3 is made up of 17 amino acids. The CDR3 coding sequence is TGTGCCAGCAGCCTGTTTCCTTTAATGGGGGGAGACACTGAAGCTTTCTTT. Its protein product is CASSLFPLMGGDTEAFF.